The present T cell receptor beta chain was sequenced within a study of cytomegalovirus exposure and HLA in healthy donors. It was with 60 Vbeta and 13 Jbeta primers that the PCR ran. Here immunoSEQ multiplex PCR was the method, and the copy in TCRdb shows in-frame clones only, minus some. The sample data list 220,000 or so clones. CDR3 size: 12 residues. Germline V gene lookup returns CDR1 SGHTA and CDR2 FQGNSA. The chain recombines TRBV7-2 with TRBJ2-5; the D gene is possibly TRBD1 (5 bases). The end of the DNA aligns better with TRBJ2-7, so the J call may be wrong. Sequencing input: PBMCs. This sequence was found in a girl aged 2 to 9 in good health and CMV-seropositive. CDR3 DNA sequence: TGTGCCAGCAGCCCTCGACAGTACGAGCAGTACTTC. Its translation is CASSPRQYEQYF.